This T cell receptor (beta chain) derives from a study of beta chain features in type 1 diabetes. Study context: In age, gender and cell yields, patients were similar to healthy donors.

Study-wide results and limits: Among patients with Type 1 diabetes, TCRB CDR3s were moderately but significantly shorter in every one of the four CD4+ subsets.

Sorting that relied on CD45RO/CCR7/CD25/CD127/CD95/CD27 yielded CD4+ naive, central memory, regulatory and stem cell-like memory cells. This clone was counted ten times or more. Its antigen remains unidentified. The germline V and J ends were trimmed by 8 bases and 2 bases, with 16 bases remaining between them. Germline CDR1 is MDHEN and CDR2 is SYDVKM. This CDR3 has 15 residues. Expressed TCRB transcripts were sequenced because the entire RNA isolate underwent reverse transcription. Here immunoSEQ multiplex PCR was the method, and the copy in TCRdb shows in-frame clones only, minus some. The data show 250,000 to 300,000 clones, roughly 8% seen once.

This TCR was sampled from a woman aged 18-35 years in good health. The V and J genes are TRBV28 and TRBJ1-5; no definite D call. The sequenced material came from central memory CD4+ T cells from blood. CDR3 protein: CASAASRIRNQPQHF. CDR3 sequence (DNA): TGTGCCAGCGCGGCGTCCCGAATACGCAATCAGCCCCAGCATTTT.